The 30 T cell receptor beta chains below were found in one sample sequenced in a study of a mutant IDH1 vaccine in newly diagnosed glioma. Time point noted: week 11, during vaccination. Vaccinated patients received 300 ug of mutant IDH1 20-mer peptide per dose, with topical imiquimod. The protocol was immunoSEQ multiplex PCR, while the TCRdb copy is restricted to in-frame clones and leaves out a portion. The repertoire holds 120,000 or so clones, with around four fifths as singletons. No antigen has been identified for these receptors. The sample was PBMCs, taken from a glioma patient whose treatment included an IDH1 peptide vaccine. These receptors were obtained from a man aged 35-49 years with glioma.

The table lists this clone with a count of one. The V and J genes are TRBV5-5 and TRBJ1-2; D possibly corresponds to TRBD1 (5 bases). The CDR3 loop spans 13 amino acids. V lost 7 bases and J 7 bases, leaving 17 bases between the germline ends. The germline V gene encodes CDR1 SGHKS and CDR2 YYEKEE (reference sequence). CDR3 in amino acids: CASVGQGRSGYTF. As DNA, the CDR3 is TGTGCCAGCGTGGGGCAGGGAAGAAGTGGCTACACCTTC. Based on the CDR3 plus reference TRBV5-5 and TRBJ1-2, the full variable domain is DAGVTQSPTHLIKTRGQQVTLRCSPISGHKSVSWYQQVLGQGPQFIFQYYEKEERGRGNFPDRFSARQFPNYSSELNVNALLLGDSALYLCASVGQGRSGYTFGSGTRLTVV.

The V call is TRBV7-9, the J call TRBJ1-3; D is perhaps TRBD1 (6 bases). V was pared by 1 base and J by 0 bases, with 7 bases between. Germline V gene data show CDR1 as SEHNR and CDR2 as FQNEAQ (reference sequence). CDR3 length: 15 amino acids. The CDR3 DNA sequence: TGTGCCAGCAGCTTAGGGACAGCCTCTGGAAACACCATATATTTT. This gives the protein CASSLGTASGNTIYF.

V gene TRBV12-2 combines with J gene TRBJ2-5; the table's D gene call, TRBD2, was not cross checked with the DNA. TRBV12-2 is termed a pseudogene. The CDR3 is made up of 16 amino acids. CDR3: CASRLGGREGPETQYF. Here the CDR3 DNA reads TGTGCAAGTCGGCTCGGGGGCAGGGAGGGTCCAGAGACCCAGTACTTC.

The gene calls are TRBV10-3 and TRBJ2-1, with TRBD2 matching over 16 bases. The CDR3 runs to 17 residues. CDR1 ENHRY and CDR2 SYGVKD come from the germline V gene. The junction had 4 bases not matched to a gene; V was cut back by 6 bases and J by 2 bases. The CDR3 DNA follows: TGTGCCATCAGCCCCGGGACTAGCGGGGGGGCCTACAATGAGCAGTTCTTC. As protein: CAISPGTSGGAYNEQFF.

The gene calls are TRBV5-6 and TRBJ2-5; D is unresolved. The CDR3 is 14 residues long. V dropped 0 bases and J dropped 3 bases, with 9 bases sitting between them. CDR1 is SGHDT, CDR2 YYEEEE, per germline. CDR3 residues: CASSLDNAEETQYF. CDR3 DNA sequence: TGTGCCAGCAGCTTGGATAATGCAGAAGAGACCCAGTACTTC.

The gene calls are TRBV29-1 and TRBJ2-5, with D maybe TRBD2 (5 bases). Germline loops: CDR1 SQVTM, CDR2 ANQGSEA. CDR3 length equals 10 residues. V was pared by 4 bases and J by 5 bases, with 5 bases between. The CDR3 DNA reads TGCAGCGTTGGCGGGGAGACCCAGTACTTC. Translating gives CSVGGETQYF. The variable domain in full, with the rest retrieved from reference TRBV29-1 and TRBJ2-5, is SAVISQKPSRDICQRGTSLTIQCQVDSQVTMMFWYRQQPGQSLTLIATANQGSEATYESGFVIDKFPISRPNLTFSTLTVSNMSPEDSSIYLCSVGGETQYFGPGTRLLVL.

The sample holds one count of this clone. This chain joins TRBV7-9 and TRBJ2-7; no clear D. The CDR3 consists of 14 residues. Germline CDR1 is SEHNR and CDR2 is FQNEAQ (reference sequence). Deletions cut 2 bases from V and 2 bases from J, with 10 bases between. The DNA for the CDR3 is TGTGCCAGCAGCTTACGCGCCAGCACCTACGAGCAGTACTTC. Its protein product is CASSLRASTYEQYF.

The chain is built from TRBV7-2 and TRBJ2-5, with a possible D match to TRBD2 (6 bases). Germline values: CDR1 SGHTA, CDR2 FQGNSA. The CDR3 spans 13 residues. The ends were cut back, 11 bases at V and 2 bases at J, with 15 bases in the middle. DNA for the CDR3: TGTGCCTCCGGCCGGCGGGGACAAGAGACCCAGTACTTC. This encodes CASGRRGQETQYF.

The chain couples TRBV7-3 to TRBJ2-1; possible D gene TRBD2, 6 bases. The CDR3 has 16 residues. Per germline, CDR1 SGHTA and CDR2 FQGTGA. Trimming took 5 bases from V and 2 from J, leaving 16 bases between them. As DNA, the CDR3 is TGTGCCAGCAGCCCTTGGGGCGGGACTGCCTACAATGAGCAGTTCTTC. This gives the protein CASSPWGGTAYNEQFF.

This chain links TRBV5-4 with TRBJ2-3; 7 nucleotides match TRBD2. The V and J ends lost 0 bases and 4 bases, in that order; junction bases with no gene match: 14. The CDR3 sequence is 18 residues long. Per germline, CDR1 SGHNT and CDR2 YYREEE (reference sequence). The CDR3 DNA reads TGTGCCAGCAGCTTGGGGGACTCTAGCGGCCCAGAACCAGATACGCAGTATTTT. Translation gives CASSLGDSSGPEPDTQYF.

The chain is built from TRBV19 and TRBJ2-1; tentative D call: TRBD2 (6 bases). This CDR3 region has 15 residues. Germline loops: CDR1 LNHDA, CDR2 SQIVND (reference sequence). V was pared by 1 base and J by 6 bases, with 13 bases between. The CDR3 loop reads CASSIAGNSGNEQFF. In DNA form, the CDR3 reads TGTGCCAGTAGTATAGCGGGGAATAGCGGCAATGAGCAGTTCTTC.

The chain couples TRBV11-2 to TRBJ2-2, with D unclear. The V gene lost 0 bases and the J gene lost 3 bases, with 11 bases spanning the gap. The CDR3 spans 16 residues. Germline V gives CDR1 SGHAT, CDR2 FQNNGV. Here the CDR3 reads CASSLETLVDTGELFF. The CDR3 DNA follows: TGTGCCAGCAGCTTAGAGACTTTAGTCGACACCGGGGAGCTGTTTTTT.

This clone was seen a single time. The V and J genes are TRBV7-2 and TRBJ2-1, with D possibly being TRBD2 (5 bases). Per the germline V gene, CDR1 is SGHTA and CDR2 is FQGNSA. This CDR3 spans 13 amino acids. Trimming stripped 5 bases from V and 5 bases from J, with 10 bases between. CDR3 nucleotides: TGTGCCAGCAGCACCCGAGGGAACAATGAGCAGTTCTTC. Protein: CASSTRGNNEQFF.

This chain uses TRBV29-1 with TRBJ2-2; 8 nucleotides match TRBD1. The V segment lost 0 bases and the J segment 3 bases; nucleotides outside the gene matches: 9. Germline V gives CDR1 SQVTM, CDR2 ANQGSEA. The CDR3 sequence is 17 residues long. CDR3 coding DNA: TGCAGCGTTGAAGATTGGGGTCAGGGGGCCGACACCGGGGAGCTGTTTTTT. Translation gives CSVEDWGQGADTGELFF.

This clone appeared a few times. The chain is built from TRBV20-1 and TRBJ1-4; D uncertain. V shed 5 bases and J shed 5 bases, with 6 bases lying between them. Germline CDR1 reads DFQATT; CDR2 reads SNEGSKA (reference sequence). The CDR3 is 11 amino acids. CDR3 in DNA: TGCAGTGCTCGACAAAATGAAAAACTGTTTTTT. Its translation is CSARQNEKLFF.

The chain has TRBV18 and TRBJ1-1; 8 bases match TRBD1. J was trimmed by 7 bases and V by 3 bases; bases with no gene match: 7. The CDR3 covers 14 residues. CDR1 is KGHSH and CDR2 is LQKENI in the germline V gene. The CDR3, as DNA: TGTGCCAGCTCACCTTCGACAGGGGTCCTTGAAGCTTTCTTT. This gives the protein CASSPSTGVLEAFF.

The chain is built from TRBV5-6 and TRBJ1-2; the D gene is possibly TRBD1 (5 bases). CDR3 size: 14 residues. Germline-derived CDR1 and CDR2 are SGHDT and YYEEEE. Trimming left V 4 bases short and J 4 bases short, with 14 bases between. The CDR3 DNA reads as TGTGCCAGCAGCCTAATACAGGATCTCTATGGCTACACCTTC. It encodes CASSLIQDLYGYTF.

The V gene is TRBV5-1, the J gene TRBJ2-2, with 9 bases that match TRBD2. CDR3 size: 14 residues. V shed 8 bases, J shed 2 bases, and the junction held 4 bases outside the gene matches. CDR1 is SGHRS, CDR2 YFSETQ, per germline. This CDR3 is CASGLAGNTGELFF. DNA for the CDR3: TGCGCCAGTGGGCTAGCGGGAAACACCGGGGAGCTGTTTTTT.

V is TRBV19 and J is TRBJ1-2, with 7 bases identical to TRBD1. After removal of 6 bases from V and 6 bases from J, the junction contained 1 base not matched to a gene. CDR1 and CDR2 from the germline V gene are LNHDA and SQIVND (reference sequence). The CDR3 sequence is 11 residues long. Here the CDR3 DNA reads TGTGCCAGTAGACAGGGGAATGGCTACACCTTC. It specifies CASRQGNGYTF.

This clone has more than one count but fewer than ten. The rearrangement joins TRBV6-6 to TRBJ1-5; D gene ambiguous. The V gene's germline CDR1 is MNHNY and CDR2 SVGAGI (reference sequence). V shed 2 bases and J shed 11 bases, with 10 bases lying between them. CDR3 length: 12 amino acids. The CDR3, as DNA: TGTGCCAGCAGTTACCCCGACCCTACCCAGCATTTT. Translated, it gives CASSYPDPTQHF.

The chain recombines TRBV7-2 with TRBJ2-5; 11 nucleotides agree with TRBD2. After removal of 1 base from V and 2 bases from J, the junction contained 6 bases not matched to a gene. From germline, CDR1 is SGHTA and CDR2 FQGNSA. The CDR3 is 17 residues long. This chain's CDR3 is CASSLVGTSGTQETQYF. CDR3 coding DNA: TGTGCCAGCAGCTTAGTGGGGACTAGCGGTACTCAAGAGACCCAGTACTTC.

Here the CDR3 DNA reads TGTGCCAGCAGCGAGAATCGACAGGGGGCCTACGAGCAGTACTTC. The encoded protein is CASSENRQGAYEQYF. The chain recombines TRBV5-4 with TRBJ2-7; TRBD1 aligns across 9 bases. The CDR3 is made up of 15 amino acids. Germline CDR1 is SGHNT and CDR2 is YYREEE (reference sequence). With 4 bases clipped from V and 2 bases from J, the junction kept 7 bases outside the gene matches.

Regarding this clone: At one end, the junction sequence differs from germline, possibly due to a read error. V usage is TRBV5-6 and J usage is TRBJ2-5, with D possibly matching TRBD2 (7 bases). Germline assignment: CDR1 SGHDT and CDR2 YYEEEE. The CDR3 has 14 amino acids. CDR3 nucleotide sequence: TGTGCCAGCAGTCTTTACGGGGGGCAAGTGACCCAGTACTTC. As protein: CASSLYGGQVTQYF.

The chain employs TRBV28 and TRBJ1-6, with a possible D match to TRBD1 (6 bases). Trimming removed 6 bases at V and 10 bases at J, with 10 bases between. The germline V gene has CDR1 MDHEN and CDR2 SYDVKM. This CDR3 spans 12 amino acids. The CDR3 sequence is CASRSGASPLHF. DNA for the CDR3: TGTGCCAGCAGGTCAGGGGCCTCACCCCTCCACTTT.

As to this clone: Other DNA sequences from this sample encode an identical CDR3 as well. The chain uses TRBV18 and TRBJ1-4; D may be TRBD1 (5 bases). The CDR3 totals 12 residues. In germline, CDR1 is KGHSH, CDR2 LQKENI. V lost 3 bases to trimming and J lost 8 bases, with 7 bases between them. The CDR3 DNA reads TGTGCCAGCTCACCTCGGGGGGAAAAACTGTTTTTT. Translating it yields CASSPRGEKLFF.

The rearrangement uses TRBV5-1 and TRBJ2-7; 8 bases match TRBD1. Germline V gene sequence: CDR1 SGHRS, CDR2 YFSETQ. V shed 0 bases and J 5 bases; nucleotides not matched to a gene: 10. The CDR3 length is 16 residues. The CDR3 DNA reads as TGCGCCAGCAGCTTGGTAGGGGACAGGTTTTTCCACGAGCAGTACTTC. Protein sequence: CASSLVGDRFFHEQYF. Complete variable domain (other parts from reference TRBV5-1 and TRBJ2-7): KAGVTQTPRYLIKTRGQQVTLSCSPISGHRSVSWYQQTPGQGLQFLFEYFSETQRNKGNFPGRFSGRQFSNSRSEMNVSTLELGDSALYLCASSLVGDRFFHEQYFGPGTRLTVT.

This clone was observed a few times. The chain employs TRBV19 and TRBJ2-2, with D possibly called TRBD1 or TRBD2 (5 bases each). This CDR3 region has 15 residues. CDR1 and CDR2 from the germline V gene are LNHDA and SQIVND (reference sequence). Trimming removed 5 bases from V and 6 bases from J, with 16 bases in between. The CDR3 loop reads CASSPSVGGAGELFF. CDR3 nucleotide sequence: TGTGCCAGTAGTCCCTCCGTTGGGGGAGCCGGGGAGCTGTTTTTT.

This chain links TRBV5-6 with TRBJ1-1, with D possibly TRBD1 on 6 matching bases. This CDR3 has 15 residues. Trimming stripped 5 bases from V and 2 bases from J, with 16 bases between. CDR1 and CDR2 from the germline V gene are SGHDT and YYEEEE. The chain's CDR3 is CASRPGTLTNTEAFF. In DNA, the CDR3 is TGTGCCAGCAGGCCCGGGACACTAACTAACACTGAAGCTTTCTTT.

This chain uses TRBV5-1 with TRBJ2-3; 11 bases fit TRBD2. This CDR3 is 20 amino acids long. Trimming cost V 3 bases and J 0 bases; bases outside gene matches: 15. The germline gives CDR1 SGHRS, CDR2 YFSETQ. The CDR3 is CASSSYLPGTSGASTDTQYF. For the CDR3, the DNA is TGCGCCAGCAGCTCCTACCTGCCCGGGACTAGCGGAGCTAGCACAGATACGCAGTATTTT.

The CDR3 is CASSLVGVEQYF. The CDR3, as DNA: TGTGCCAGCAGCTTGGTCGGGGTGGAGCAGTACTTC. The chain carries TRBV5-6 and TRBJ2-5, with a weak D call TRBD2 (5 bases). The CDR3 length is 12 residues. Trimming cost V 0 bases and J 11 bases, with 11 bases left between them. The V gene's germline CDR1 is SGHDT and CDR2 YYEEEE.